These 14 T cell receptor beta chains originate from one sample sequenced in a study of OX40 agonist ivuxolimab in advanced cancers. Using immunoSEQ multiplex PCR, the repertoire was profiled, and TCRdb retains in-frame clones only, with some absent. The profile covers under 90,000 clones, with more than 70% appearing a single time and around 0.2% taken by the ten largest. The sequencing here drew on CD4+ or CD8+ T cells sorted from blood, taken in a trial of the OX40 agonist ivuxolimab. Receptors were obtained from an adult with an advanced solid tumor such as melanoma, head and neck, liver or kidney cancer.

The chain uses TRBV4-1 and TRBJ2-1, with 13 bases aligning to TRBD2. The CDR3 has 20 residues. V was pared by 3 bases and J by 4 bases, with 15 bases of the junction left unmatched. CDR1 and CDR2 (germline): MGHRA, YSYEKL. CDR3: CASSHLGLAGAKGGYNEQFF. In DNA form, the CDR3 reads TGCGCCAGCAGCCACCTCGGACTAGCGGGGGCCAAGGGGGGATACAATGAGCAGTTCTTC.

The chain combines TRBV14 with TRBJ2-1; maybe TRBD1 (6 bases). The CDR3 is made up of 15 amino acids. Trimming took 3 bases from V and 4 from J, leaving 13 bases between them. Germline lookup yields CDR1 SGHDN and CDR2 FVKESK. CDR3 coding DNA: TGTGCCAGCAGCCAGTGGGGGCACGGTTACAATGAGCAGTTCTTC. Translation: CASSQWGHGYNEQFF.

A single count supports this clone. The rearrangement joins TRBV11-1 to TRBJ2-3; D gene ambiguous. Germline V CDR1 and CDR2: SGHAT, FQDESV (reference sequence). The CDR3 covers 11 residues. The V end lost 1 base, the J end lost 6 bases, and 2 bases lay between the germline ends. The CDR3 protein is CASSLGDTQYF. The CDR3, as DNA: TGTGCCAGCAGCTTAGGGGATACGCAGTATTTT.

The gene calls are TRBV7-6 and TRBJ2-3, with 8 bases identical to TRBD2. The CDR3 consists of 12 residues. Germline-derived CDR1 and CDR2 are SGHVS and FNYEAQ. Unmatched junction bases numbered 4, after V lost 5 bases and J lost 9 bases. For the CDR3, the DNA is TGTGCCAGCAGCCCTACTAGCGGAACGCAGTATTTT. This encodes CASSPTSGTQYF. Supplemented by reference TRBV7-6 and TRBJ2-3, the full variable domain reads GAGVSQSPRYKVTKRGQDVALRCDPISGHVSLYWYRQALGQGPEFLTYFNYEAQQDKSGLPNDRFSAERPEGSISTLTIQRTEQRDSAMYRCASSPTSGTQYFGPGTRLTVL.

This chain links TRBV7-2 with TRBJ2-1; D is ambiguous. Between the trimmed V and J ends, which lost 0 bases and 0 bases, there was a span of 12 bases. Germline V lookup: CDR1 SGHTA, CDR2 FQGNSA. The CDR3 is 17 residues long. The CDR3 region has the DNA TGTGCCAGCAGCTTAGCGGCGCTGAGAAGCTCCTACAATGAGCAGTTCTTC. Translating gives CASSLAALRSSYNEQFF.

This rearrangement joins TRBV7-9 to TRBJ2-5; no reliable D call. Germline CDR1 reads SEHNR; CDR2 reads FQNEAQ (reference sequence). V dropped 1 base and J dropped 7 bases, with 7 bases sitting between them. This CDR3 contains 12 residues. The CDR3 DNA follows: TGTGCCAGCAGCTTAGTGGTGCGGACCCAGTACTTC. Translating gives CASSLVVRTQYF.

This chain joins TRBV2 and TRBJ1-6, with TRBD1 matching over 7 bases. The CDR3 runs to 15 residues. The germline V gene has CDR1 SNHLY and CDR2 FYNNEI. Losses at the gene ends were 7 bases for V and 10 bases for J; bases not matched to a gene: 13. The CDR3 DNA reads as TGTGCCAGCACCATCGGAGGGGGCCGGGGATCACCCCTCCACTTT. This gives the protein CASTIGGGRGSPLHF.

CDR3 coding DNA: TGCGCCAGCAGCTCCACTACTAGCGGGAGTGCCGGGGAGCTGTTTTTT. It encodes CASSSTTSGSAGELFF. V is TRBV5-1 and J is TRBJ2-2; 11 bases fit TRBD2. CDR1 and CDR2 (germline): SGHRS, YFSETQ. V lost 3 bases, J lost 6 bases, and 7 bases stayed unmatched. The CDR3 sequence is 16 residues long. The whole variable domain, remainder taken from reference TRBV5-1 and TRBJ2-2, is KAGVTQTPRYLIKTRGQQVTLSCSPISGHRSVSWYQQTPGQGLQFLFEYFSETQRNKGNFPGRFSGRQFSNSRSEMNVSTLELGDSALYLCASSSTTSGSAGELFFGEGSRLTVL.

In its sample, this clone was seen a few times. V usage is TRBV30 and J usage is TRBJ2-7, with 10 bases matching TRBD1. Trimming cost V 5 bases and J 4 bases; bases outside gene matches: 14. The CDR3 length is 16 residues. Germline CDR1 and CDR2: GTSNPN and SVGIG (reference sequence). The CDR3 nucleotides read TGTGCCTGGTTGATAGGGACAGGGGTGGGAGTATACGAGCAGTACGTC. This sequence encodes CAWLIGTGVGVYEQYV.

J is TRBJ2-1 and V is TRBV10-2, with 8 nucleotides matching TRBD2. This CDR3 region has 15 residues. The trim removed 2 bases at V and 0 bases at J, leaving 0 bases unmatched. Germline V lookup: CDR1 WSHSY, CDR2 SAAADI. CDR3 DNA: TGCGCCAGCAGTGAGAGCGGGAGCTCCTACAATGAGCAGTTCTTC. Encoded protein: CASSESGSSYNEQFF.

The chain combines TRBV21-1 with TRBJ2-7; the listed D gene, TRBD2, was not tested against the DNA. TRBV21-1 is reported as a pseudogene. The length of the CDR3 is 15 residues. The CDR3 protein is CASVIGLLEAYEQYF. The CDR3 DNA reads TGTGCCAGCGTGATTGGCTTATTAGAGGCGTACGAGCAGTACTTC.

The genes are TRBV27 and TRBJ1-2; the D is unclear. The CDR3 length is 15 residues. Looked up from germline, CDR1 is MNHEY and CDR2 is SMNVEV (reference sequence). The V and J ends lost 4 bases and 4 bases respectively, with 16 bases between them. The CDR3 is CASSSLLGLGYGYTF. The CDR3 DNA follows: TGTGCCAGCAGTTCCCTTTTGGGTCTGGGCTATGGCTACACCTTC.

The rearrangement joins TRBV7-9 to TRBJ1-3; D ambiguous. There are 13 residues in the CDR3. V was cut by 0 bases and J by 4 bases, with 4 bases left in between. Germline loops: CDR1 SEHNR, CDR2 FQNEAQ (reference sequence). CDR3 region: CASSLAGGNTIYF. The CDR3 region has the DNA TGTGCCAGCAGCTTAGCCGGGGGAAACACCATATATTTT.

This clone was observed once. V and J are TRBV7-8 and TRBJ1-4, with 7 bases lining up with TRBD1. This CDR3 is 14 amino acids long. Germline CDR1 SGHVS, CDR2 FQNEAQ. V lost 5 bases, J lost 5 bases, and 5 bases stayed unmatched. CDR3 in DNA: TGTGCCAGCAGCCTGGGACAGAGAAATGAAAAACTGTTTTTT. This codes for CASSLGQRNEKLFF.